A selection of T cell receptor beta chains follows, all from one sample in a study of blood T cells in healthy people across ages. TCRdb reanalysed the 5' RACE reads using MiXCR and keeps one entry per CDR3 protein. The repertoire holds fewer than 2 million distinct CDR3 sequences, 30% to 40% seen once, with more than 20% in the top ten. Input material: blood. The receptors were sampled from a human donor in good health. The CDR3 runs from the conserved cysteine through the conserved F or W. The D gene is left open where the match is weak. Clone sizes are given selectively: once, few, many, or a class where the clone is expanded.

J	V	D	size	DNA	CDR3
TRBJ1-2	TRBV12-3/TRBV12-4	TRBD1	.	TGTGCCAGCAGTTTTCAGGGGGCGGTCGGCTACACCTTC	CASSFQGAVGYTF
TRBJ2-5	TRBV6-2/TRBV6-3	.	.	TGTGCCAGCTTCCAAGAGACCCAGTACTTC	CASFQETQYF
TRBJ2-3	TRBV20-1	.	few	TGCAGTGCTAGGGACAGCTTGGGAGGCACAGATACGCAGTATTTT	CSARDSLGGTDTQYF
TRBJ2-1	TRBV7-2	.	.	TGTGCCAGCAGCTCCGAGGGAATCTCCTACAATGAGCAGTTCTTC	CASSSEGISYNEQFF
TRBJ2-1	TRBV27	.	.	TGTGCCAGCAGCCCCGGGGTATCCAAATCCTACAATGAGCAGGTCTTC	CASSPGVSKSYNEQVF
TRBJ2-1	TRBV7-9	.	few	TGTGCCAGCGGCGTAGGGGGGAATGAGCAGTTCTTC	CASGVGGNEQFF
TRBJ2-1	TRBV28	TRBD1	.	TGTGCCAGCACTAATTACAGGGGACACTACAATGAGCAGTTCTTC	CASTNYRGHYNEQFF
TRBJ1-5	TRBV15	.	.	TGTGCCACCAGCAGAGATGAGGGGGAGCCCCAGCATTTT	CATSRDEGEPQHF
TRBJ2-5	TRBV20-1	.	few	TGCAGTGCTAGAGATATCACGGTGGTGACCCAGTACTTC	CSARDITVVTQYF
TRBJ2-7	TRBV11-2	.	few	TGTGCCAGCGGGCTTGCAGGGTTCAACGAGCAGTACTTC	CASGLAGFNEQYF
TRBJ1-1	TRBV6-5	.	.	TGTGCCAGCAGTTTCTCAGGACCCACTGAAGCTTTCTTT	CASSFSGPTEAFF
TRBJ2-5	TRBV5-1	.	.	TGCGCCAGCAGTCCACCTCGCGGGACAGTCCAAGAGACCCAGTACTTC	CASSPPRGTVQETQYF
TRBJ2-7	TRBV10-2	TRBD2	.	TGCGCCAGCAGTGACACGGGGGGCTCCTACGAGCAGTACTTC	CASSDTGGSYEQYF
TRBJ2-7	TRBV10-3	TRBD2	.	TGTGCCATCAGTAAACTGGGGGGGGACCTTTACGAGCAGTACTTC	CAISKLGGDLYEQYF
TRBJ2-1	TRBV3-1	.	few	TGTGCCAGCAGCCAAGATCTGGGTAGCGATGAGCAGTTCTTC	CASSQDLGSDEQFF